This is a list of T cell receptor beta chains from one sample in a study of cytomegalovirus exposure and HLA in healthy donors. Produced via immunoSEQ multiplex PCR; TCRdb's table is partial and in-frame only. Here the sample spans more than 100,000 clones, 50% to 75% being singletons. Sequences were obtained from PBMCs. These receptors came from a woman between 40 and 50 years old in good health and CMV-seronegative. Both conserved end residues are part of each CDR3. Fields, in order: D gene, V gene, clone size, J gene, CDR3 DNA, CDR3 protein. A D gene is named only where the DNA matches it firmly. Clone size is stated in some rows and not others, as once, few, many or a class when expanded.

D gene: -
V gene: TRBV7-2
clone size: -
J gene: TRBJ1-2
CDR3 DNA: TGTGCCAGCAGCCCTTCGGACAGAGGAGGCTACACCTTC
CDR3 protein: CASSPSDRGGYTF

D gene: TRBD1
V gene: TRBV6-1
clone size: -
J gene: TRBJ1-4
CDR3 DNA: TGTGCCAGCAAAACAGGGGGCGGAATGGAAAAACTGTTTTTT
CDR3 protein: CASKTGGGMEKLFF

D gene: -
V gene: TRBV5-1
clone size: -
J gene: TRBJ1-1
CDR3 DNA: TGCGCCAGCAGTTTCACAGAGAACACTGAAGCTTTCTTT
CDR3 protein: CASSFTENTEAFF

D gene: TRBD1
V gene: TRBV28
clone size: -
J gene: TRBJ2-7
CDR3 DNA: TGTGCCAGCAGCGGCTCGGGACAGGGGACCCACGAGCAGTACTTC
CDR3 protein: CASSGSGQGTHEQYF

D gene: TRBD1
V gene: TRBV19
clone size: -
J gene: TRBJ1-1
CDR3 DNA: TGTGCCAGTATAAATCCCCCCGGACAGGGGGACACTGAAGCTTTCTTT
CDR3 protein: CASINPPGQGDTEAFF

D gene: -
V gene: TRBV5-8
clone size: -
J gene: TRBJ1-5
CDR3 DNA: TGTGCCAGCAGCTTGTTCCAGGGAGGGGCGAATCAGCCCCAGCATTTT
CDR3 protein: CASSLFQGGANQPQHF

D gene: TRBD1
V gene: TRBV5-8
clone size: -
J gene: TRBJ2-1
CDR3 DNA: TGTGCCAGCCCACTGGGGACAGGGGAATCCTACAATGAGCAGTTCTTC
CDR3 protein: CASPLGTGESYNEQFF

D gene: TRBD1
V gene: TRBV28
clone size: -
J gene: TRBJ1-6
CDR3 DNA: TGTGCCAGCAGCCAAGGACAGGGTAATAGTTCACCCCTCCACTTT
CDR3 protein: CASSQGQGNSSPLHF

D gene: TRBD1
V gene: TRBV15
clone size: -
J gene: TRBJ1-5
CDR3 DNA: TGTGCCGCAGGACAGGGAGATCAGCCCCAGCATTTT
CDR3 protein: CAAGQGDQPQHF

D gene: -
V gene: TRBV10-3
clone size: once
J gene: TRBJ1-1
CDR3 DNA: TGTGCCATCAGCCTGGACATTCAGAACACTGAAGCTTTCTTT
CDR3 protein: CAISLDIQNTEAFF

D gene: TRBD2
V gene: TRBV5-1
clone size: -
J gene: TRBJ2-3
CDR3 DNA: TGCGCCAGCACCGAGTTAGCGGGGGGATCAGATACGCAGTATTTT
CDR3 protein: CASTELAGGSDTQYF

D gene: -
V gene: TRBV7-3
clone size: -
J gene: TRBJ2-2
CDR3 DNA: TGTGCCAGCAGCCTCTTGGGGCAACTATCCGGGGAGCTGTTTTTT
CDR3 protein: CASSLLGQLSGELFF

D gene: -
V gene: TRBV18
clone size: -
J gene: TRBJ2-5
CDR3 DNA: TGTGCCAGCTCACCAGTAGTGCAAGAGACCCAGTACTTC
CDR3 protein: CASSPVVQETQYF

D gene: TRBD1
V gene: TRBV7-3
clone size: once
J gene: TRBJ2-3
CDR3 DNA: TGTGCCAGCAGCGGAAGACAGGGGGGCGCAGATACGCAGTATTTT
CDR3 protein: CASSGRQGGADTQYF

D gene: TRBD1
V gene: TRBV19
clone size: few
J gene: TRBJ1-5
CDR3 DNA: TGTGCCAGTAGTATCCCCGACAGGGCTGTTATCCAGCCCCAGCATTTT
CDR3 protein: CASSIPDRAVIQPQHF

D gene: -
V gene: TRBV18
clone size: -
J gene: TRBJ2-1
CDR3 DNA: TGTGCCAGCTCACCCGGAGGGGATAGCAATGAGCAGTTCTTC
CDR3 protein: CASSPGGDSNEQFF

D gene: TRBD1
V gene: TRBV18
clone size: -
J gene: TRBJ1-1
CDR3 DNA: TGTGCCAGCTCCCATGGACAGGTTGGAAACACTGAAGCTTTCTTT
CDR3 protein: CASSHGQVGNTEAFF

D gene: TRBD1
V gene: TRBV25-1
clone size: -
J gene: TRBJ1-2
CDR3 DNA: TGTGCCAGCAGTGAATGGGACAGGGGGCTGGCTATTCCCAGGGGCTACACCTTC
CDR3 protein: CASSEWDRGLAIPRGYTF

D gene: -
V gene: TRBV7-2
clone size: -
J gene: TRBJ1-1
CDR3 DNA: TGTGCCAGCAGCTTAGTGGGGGGAGGAGCTTTCTTT
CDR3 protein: CASSLVGGGAFF

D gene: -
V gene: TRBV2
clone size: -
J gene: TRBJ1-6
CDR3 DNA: TGTGCCAGCAGTGAAAAGAGGAGCAGTAATTCACCCCTCCACTTT
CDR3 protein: CASSEKRSSNSPLHF

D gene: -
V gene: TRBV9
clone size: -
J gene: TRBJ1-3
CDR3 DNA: TGTGCCAGCAGCTCAGGGGCGGCTGGAAACACCATATATTTT
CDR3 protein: CASSSGAAGNTIYF

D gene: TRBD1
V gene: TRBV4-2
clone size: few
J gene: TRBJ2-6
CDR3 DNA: TGTGCCAGCAGCCGCACCTCCGGGACAGGGCTCTCTGGGGCCAACGTCCTGACTTTC
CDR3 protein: CASSRTSGTGLSGANVLTF

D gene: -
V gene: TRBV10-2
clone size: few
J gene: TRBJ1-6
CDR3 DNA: TGCGCCAGCAGAGGGGTCACCTATAATTCACCCCTCCACTTT
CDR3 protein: CASRGVTYNSPLHF

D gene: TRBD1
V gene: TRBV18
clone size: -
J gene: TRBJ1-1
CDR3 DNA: TGTGCCAGCTCACCCTCCGGACAGGGGATGAACACTGAAGCTTTCTTT
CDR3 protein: CASSPSGQGMNTEAFF

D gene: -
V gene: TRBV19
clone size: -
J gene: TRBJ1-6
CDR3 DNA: TGTGCCAGTAGCTCACCTCAGGGGACACGCCGTTCACCCCTCCACTTT
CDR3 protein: CASSSPQGTRRSPLHF

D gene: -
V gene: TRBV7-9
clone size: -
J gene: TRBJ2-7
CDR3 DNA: TGTGCCAGCAGCTCTCAGGGGTACGAGCAGTACTTC
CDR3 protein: CASSSQGYEQYF

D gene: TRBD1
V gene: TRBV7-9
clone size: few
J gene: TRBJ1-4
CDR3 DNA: TGTGCCAGCAGGCAGCCGGGACAGCGAAATGAAAAACTGTTTTTT
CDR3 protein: CASRQPGQRNEKLFF

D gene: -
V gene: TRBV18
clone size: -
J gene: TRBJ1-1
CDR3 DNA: TGTGCCAGCTCACCGAAACGGGAGAACACTGAAGCTTTCTTT
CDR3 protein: CASSPKRENTEAFF

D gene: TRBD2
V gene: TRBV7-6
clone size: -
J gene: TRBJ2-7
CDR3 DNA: TGTGCCAGCAGCCCGGGGGGGGCTCTCGAGCAGTACTTC
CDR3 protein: CASSPGGALEQYF

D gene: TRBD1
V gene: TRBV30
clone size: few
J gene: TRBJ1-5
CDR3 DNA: TGTGCCTGGTCCTACAGGGGATCAGTAAGCAATCAGCCCCAGCATTTT
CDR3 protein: CAWSYRGSVSNQPQHF

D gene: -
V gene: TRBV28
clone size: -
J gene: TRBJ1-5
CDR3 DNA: TGTGCCAGCAGTTTAGCGCGTCAGCCCCAGCATTTT
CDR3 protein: CASSLARQPQHF

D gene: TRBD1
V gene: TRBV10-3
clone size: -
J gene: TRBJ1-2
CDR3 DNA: TGTGCCATCAGTGAGGGGACAGGGGGATATCCCAACTATGGCTACACCTTC
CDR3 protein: CAISEGTGGYPNYGYTF

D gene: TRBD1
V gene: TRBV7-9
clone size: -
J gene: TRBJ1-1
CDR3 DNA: TGTGCCAGCAGCTTGCGGGACAGGGGGCTGAGGAACACTGAAGCTTTCTTT
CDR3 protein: CASSLRDRGLRNTEAFF

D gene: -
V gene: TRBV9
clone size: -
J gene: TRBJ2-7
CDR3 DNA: TGTGCCAGCAGCGTGACACCATCTTCCTACGAGCAGTACTTC
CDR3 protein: CASSVTPSSYEQYF

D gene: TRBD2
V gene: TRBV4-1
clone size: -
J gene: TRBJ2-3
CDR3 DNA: TGCGCCAGCAGCCAGGCCAATATAGCGGGGGGGCACACAGATACGCAGTATTTT
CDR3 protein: CASSQANIAGGHTDTQYF

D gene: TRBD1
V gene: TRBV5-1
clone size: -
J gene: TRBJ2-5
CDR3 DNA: TGCGCCAGCACCTCCGGGACAGTTAAGGAGACCCAGTACTTC
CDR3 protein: CASTSGTVKETQYF

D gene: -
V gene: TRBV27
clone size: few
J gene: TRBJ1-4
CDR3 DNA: TGTGCCAGCAGTTTAGGGGCAGGGAGGGAGGATGAAAAACTGTTTTTT
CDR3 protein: CASSLGAGREDEKLFF

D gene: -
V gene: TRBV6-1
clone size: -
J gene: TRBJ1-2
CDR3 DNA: TGTGCCTTGAGACTTGGCGGAGGCTACACCTTC
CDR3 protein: CALRLGGGYTF

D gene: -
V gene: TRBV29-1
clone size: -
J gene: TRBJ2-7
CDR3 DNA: TGCAGCGCTTTAGACAGGACCCACGAGCAGTACTTC
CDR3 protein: CSALDRTHEQYF

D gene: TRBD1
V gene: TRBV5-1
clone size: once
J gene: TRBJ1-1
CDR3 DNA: TGCGCCAGCAGCCTGACAGGGGGGAACACTGAAGCTTTCTTT
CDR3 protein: CASSLTGGNTEAFF

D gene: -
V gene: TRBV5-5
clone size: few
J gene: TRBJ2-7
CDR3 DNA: TGTGCCAGCAGCTTGGCAGCGACGATAAACTACGAGCAGTACTTC
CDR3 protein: CASSLAATINYEQYF

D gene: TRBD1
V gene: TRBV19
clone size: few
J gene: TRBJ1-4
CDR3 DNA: TGTGCCAGTAGCCTCCTTCACAGGGGGACAGCCGAATACCGTAATGAAAAACTGTTTTTT
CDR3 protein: CASSLLHRGTAEYRNEKLFF

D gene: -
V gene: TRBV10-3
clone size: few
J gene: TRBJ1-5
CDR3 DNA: TGTGCCATCAGTGACGAGGGGGAGACTCAGCCCCAGCATTTT
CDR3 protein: CAISDEGETQPQHF

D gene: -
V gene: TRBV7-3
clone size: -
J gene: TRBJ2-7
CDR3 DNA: TGTGCCAGCAGCTTAAACGGGGGTTCGCTGTACGAGCAGTACTTC
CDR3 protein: CASSLNGGSLYEQYF

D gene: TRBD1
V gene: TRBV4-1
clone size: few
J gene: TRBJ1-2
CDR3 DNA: TGCGCCAGCAGCCAAGCCGAACAGGGGGCTGAGGGCTATGGCTACACCTTC
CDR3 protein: CASSQAEQGAEGYGYTF

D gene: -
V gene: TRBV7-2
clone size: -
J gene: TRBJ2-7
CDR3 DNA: TGTGCCAGCAGCCCAGAACGGGGCTACGAGCAGTACTTC
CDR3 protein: CASSPERGYEQYF

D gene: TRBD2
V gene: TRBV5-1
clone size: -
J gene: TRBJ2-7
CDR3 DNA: TGCGCCAGCAGCTTGGCCATGGCTAGCGGGGGAGAGTACTTC
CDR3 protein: CASSLAMASGGEYF

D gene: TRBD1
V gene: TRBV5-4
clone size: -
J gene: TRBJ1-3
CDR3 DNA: TGTGCCAGCAGAGGGACAGACTCTGGAAACACCATATATTTT
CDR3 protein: CASRGTDSGNTIYF

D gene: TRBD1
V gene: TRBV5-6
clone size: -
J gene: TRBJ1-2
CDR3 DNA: TGTGCCAGCAGCTTGGAAAGGGACAGGGGGCCTAACTATGGCTACACCTTC
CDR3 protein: CASSLERDRGPNYGYTF

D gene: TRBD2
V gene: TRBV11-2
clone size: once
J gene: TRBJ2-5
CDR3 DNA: TGTGCCAGCAGCTTCCCAGGACTAGCGGTGCAAGAGACCCAGTACTTC
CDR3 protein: CASSFPGLAVQETQYF